These 32 T cell receptor beta chains came from one sample sequenced in a study of regulatory and conventional T cells in RAG deficiency. Genomic DNA came from blood conventional CD4+ T cells gated CD25-low CD127-high. The repertoire was sequenced with immunoSEQ multiplex PCR; TCRdb's copy has only in-frame clones and lacks some. The sample holds 20,000 to 25,000 clones, 90% to 95% seen once. This same sample was also taken into another study, of regulatory T cells. As reported in that work: The PCR used 52 TRBV and 13 TRBJ primers.

Sequenced material: CD4+ T cells sorted from blood. The receptors here all came from a human donor in good health.

Only one count was recorded for this clone. The chain uses TRBV14 and TRBJ2-7, with TRBD1 identical over 8 bases. V lost 1 base, J lost 3 bases, and 11 bases stayed unmatched. The CDR3 has 17 residues. Germline V gene data show CDR1 as SGHDN and CDR2 as FVKESK. The DNA of the CDR3 is TGTGCCAGCAGCCAAGGGACAGGGCGAAAGCCGGTCTACGAGCAGTACTTC. Protein product: CASSQGTGRKPVYEQYF.

The J gene is TRBJ1-1, the V gene TRBV5-4, with D hard to call. The CDR3 is made up of 14 amino acids. The germline V gene encodes CDR1 SGHNT and CDR2 YYREEE (reference sequence). V dropped 2 bases and J dropped 5 bases, with 13 bases sitting between them. The CDR3 region is CASSLPGVQTEAFF. The CDR3 region has the DNA TGTGCCAGCAGCTTACCGGGTGTGCAAACTGAAGCTTTCTTT.

The chain is built from TRBV6-1 and TRBJ2-7; tentative D call: TRBD1 (6 bases). V was cut by 3 bases and J by 4 bases, with 13 bases left in between. The CDR3 is 14 residues long. Germline-derived CDR1 and CDR2 are MNHNS and SASEGT. The CDR3 spells CASSDRTVSYEQYF. DNA for the CDR3: TGTGCCAGCAGTGATCGGACAGTTTCTTACGAGCAGTACTTC.

The chain links TRBV7-6 to TRBJ1-1; TRBD1 might be the D (5 bases). V was cut by 4 bases and J by 8 bases, with 14 bases left in between. There are 13 residues in the CDR3. Looked up from germline, CDR1 is SGHVS and CDR2 is FNYEAQ. The CDR3 nucleotides are TGTGCCAGCAGCTCCTGGGGCTGGACAGAAGCTTTCTTT. It encodes CASSSWGWTEAFF.

The CDR3 nucleotides read TGTGCCAGCAGCTTAGTGGGATATGGCTACACCTTC. Protein sequence: CASSLVGYGYTF. This rearrangement joins TRBV7-9 to TRBJ1-2, with D hard to call. Germline CDR1 and CDR2: SEHNR and FQNEAQ (reference sequence). The CDR3 sequence is 12 residues long. The V and J ends lost 1 base and 5 bases respectively, with 5 bases between them.

The CDR3 DNA follows: TGTGCCAGCAGCCAAGAGGCCCGGACCTCAGCCTACGAGCAGTACTTC. It specifies CASSQEARTSAYEQYF. The chain recombines TRBV4-2 with TRBJ2-7; D not resolved. Germline CDR1 and CDR2: LGHNA and YNFKEQ. V lost 0 bases to trimming and J lost 2 bases, with 14 bases between them. The CDR3 spans 16 residues.

The chain has TRBV28 and TRBJ2-4; no definite D call. V lost 4 bases to trimming and J lost 0 bases, with 16 bases between them. The CDR3 totals 17 residues. Germline V gene data show CDR1 as MDHEN and CDR2 as SYDVKM. The CDR3 protein is CASSSYQVLLAKNIQYF. The CDR3 bases are TGTGCCAGCAGTTCCTATCAGGTCCTCCTAGCCAAAAACATTCAGTACTTC.

The CDR3 sequence is CATSPDRGPYEQYF. Written as DNA, the CDR3 is TGTGCCACCAGTCCGGACAGGGGGCCCTACGAGCAGTACTTC. This sequence joins TRBV15 and TRBJ2-7; TRBD1 aligns across 11 bases. Germline loops: CDR1 LNHNV, CDR2 YYDKDF (reference sequence). V was clipped by 6 bases and J by 2 bases; unmatched bases: 3. This CDR3 is built from 14 residues.

The chain carries TRBV6-5 and TRBJ2-7; TRBD2 might be the D (5 bases). CDR3 length equals 15 residues. Germline V gene lookup returns CDR1 MNHEY and CDR2 SVGAGI. V was clipped by 2 bases and J by 7 bases, with 18 bases between them. CDR3 sequence reads: CASSYLASWGREQYF. In nucleotides, the CDR3 is TGTGCCAGCAGTTACCTGGCTAGCTGGGGTCGGGAGCAGTACTTC.

V usage is TRBV7-9 and J usage is TRBJ1-3; 8 positions match TRBD1. Germline V gives CDR1 SEHNR, CDR2 FQNEAQ (reference sequence). The CDR3 is made up of 18 amino acids. V was pared by 5 bases and J by 3 bases, with 15 bases of the junction left unmatched. The CDR3 sequence is CASSNGQGPEKFGNTIYF. The CDR3 DNA follows: TGTGCCAGCAGCAACGGACAGGGCCCTGAGAAATTTGGAAACACCATATATTTT. The complete variable domain, with remaining parts taken from reference TRBV7-9 and TRBJ1-3, reads DTGVSQNPRHKITKRGQNVTFRCDPISEHNRLYWYRQTLGQGPEFLTYFQNEAQLEKSRLLSDRFSAERPKGSFSTLEIQRTEQGDSAMYLCASSNGQGPEKFGNTIYFGEGSWLTVV.

The chain carries TRBV28 and TRBJ2-7; 8 bases agree with TRBD2. The length of the CDR3 is 16 residues. V shed 5 bases, J shed 7 bases, and the junction held 16 bases outside the gene matches. Germline CDR1 reads MDHEN; CDR2 reads SYDVKM. CDR3 coding DNA: TGTGCCAGCAGTGATTTGGGGCGGGAGGCCCGGTTGGAGCAGTACTTC. This gives the protein CASSDLGREARLEQYF.

This sequence joins TRBV25-1 and TRBJ2-7; possible D gene TRBD1, 6 bases. Trimming left V 0 bases short and J 1 base short, with 10 bases between. Germline CDR1 MGHDK, CDR2 SYGVNS. The CDR3 is 15 amino acids. As DNA, the CDR3 is TGTGCCAGCAGTGAATACGGGACACAGTCCTACGAGCAGTACTTC. Its protein product is CASSEYGTQSYEQYF.

V and J are TRBV5-1 and TRBJ2-7, with 8 bases fitting TRBD2. The trim removed 4 bases at V and 5 bases at J, leaving 11 bases unmatched. Per germline, CDR1 SGHRS and CDR2 YFSETQ. The CDR3 runs to 15 residues. The CDR3 region is CASSAAGEGFDEQYF. The CDR3 coding sequence is TGCGCCAGCAGCGCAGCGGGGGAGGGGTTCGACGAGCAGTACTTC. The complete variable domain, with remaining parts taken from reference TRBV5-1 and TRBJ2-7, reads KAGVTQTPRYLIKTRGQQVTLSCSPISGHRSVSWYQQTPGQGLQFLFEYFSETQRNKGNFPGRFSGRQFSNSRSEMNVSTLELGDSALYLCASSAAGEGFDEQYFGPGTRLTVT.

J is TRBJ2-7 and V is TRBV6-1; D gene uncertain. The CDR3 sequence is 16 residues long. With 0 bases removed from V and 1 base from J, the gap between germline ends came to 13 bases. Germline assignment: CDR1 MNHNS and CDR2 SASEGT. The CDR3 DNA sequence: TGTGCCAGCAGTGAAGCTCGGTCAGCTCTATCCTACGAGCAGTACTTC. This sequence encodes CASSEARSALSYEQYF.

V gene TRBV23-1 combines with J gene TRBJ2-2; D uncertain. TRBV23-1 is reported as an ORF; its role is uncertain. CDR3 size: 15 residues. The ends were cut back, 4 bases at V and 0 bases at J, with 9 bases in the middle. The CDR3 protein is CASSLVGPNTGELFF. The CDR3 coding sequence is TGCGCCAGCAGTCTCGTGGGTCCGAACACCGGGGAGCTGTTTTTT.

The rearrangement joins TRBV6-6 to TRBJ1-2, with a possible D match to TRBD1 (6 bases). The germline V gene has CDR1 MNHNY and CDR2 SVGAGI (reference sequence). This CDR3 is 14 amino acids long. V was clipped by 6 bases and J by 3 bases, with 14 bases between them. The CDR3 DNA follows: TGTGCCAGCAGGAGGGGGGCGACAGACTATGGCTACACCTTC. Protein sequence: CASRRGATDYGYTF.

The V call is TRBV4-1, the J call TRBJ1-1; D uncertain. V was pared by 0 bases and J by 2 bases, with 13 bases between. The CDR3 totals 16 residues. The germline gives CDR1 MGHRA, CDR2 YSYEKL. The CDR3 here is CASSQDSGSGNTEAFF. CDR3 sequence (DNA): TGCGCCAGCAGCCAAGATAGCGGCAGTGGAAACACTGAAGCTTTCTTT.

This sequence joins TRBV5-4 and TRBJ2-1; D is unclear. The CDR3 runs 14 residues. Trimming pared 5 bases from V and 6 bases from J, leaving 15 bases between. Germline V gene lookup returns CDR1 SGHNT and CDR2 YYREEE (reference sequence). In DNA form, the CDR3 reads TGTGCCAGCAGTCCCTCGACCTGGGCCAATGAGCAGTTCTTC. This gives the protein CASSPSTWANEQFF. Together with reference TRBV5-4 and TRBJ2-1, the CDR3 gives the full variable domain: ETGVTQSPTHLIKTRGQQVTLRCSSQSGHNTVSWYQQALGQGPQFIFQYYREEENGRGNFPPRFSGLQFPNYSSELNVNALELDDSALYLCASSPSTWANEQFFGPGTRLTVL.

The V call is TRBV6-5, the J call TRBJ2-7, with 11 bases aligning to TRBD1. After removal of 0 bases from V and 5 bases from J, the junction contained 3 bases not matched to a gene. The germline gives CDR1 MNHEY, CDR2 SVGAGI. This CDR3 has 15 amino acids. The CDR3 loop is CASSYSDRGLHEQYF. In DNA, the CDR3 is TGTGCCAGCAGTTACTCGGACAGGGGGCTACACGAGCAGTACTTC.

The chain joins TRBV19 to TRBJ1-5; D gene uncertain. Between the trimmed V and J ends, which lost 1 base and 2 bases, there was a span of 9 bases. This CDR3 spans 15 amino acids. CDR1 and CDR2 (germline): LNHDA, SQIVND (reference sequence). The CDR3 nucleotides read TGTGCCAGTAGTATAGGGCGGACTGGCAATCAGCCCCAGCATTTT. This encodes CASSIGRTGNQPQHF.

The chain carries TRBV7-8 and TRBJ2-5; 7 bases are a match to TRBD2. In germline, CDR1 is SGHVS, CDR2 FQNEAQ. This CDR3 is built from 14 residues. V dropped 1 base and J dropped 5; count of bases not matched to a gene: 4. CDR3 sequence reads: CASSLGHGRETQYF. CDR3 DNA: TGTGCCAGCAGCTTAGGTCACGGGAGGGAGACCCAGTACTTC.

The table lists this clone with a few counts. CDR3 coding DNA: TGTGCCAGCAGTACCCGGACGGTGGGCTACACCTTC. This codes for CASSTRTVGYTF. This chain joins TRBV28 and TRBJ1-2; no firm D call. Trimming removed 5 bases from V and 8 bases from J, with 12 bases in between. The CDR3 totals 12 residues. Germline V gives CDR1 MDHEN, CDR2 SYDVKM.

In its sample, this clone was seen once. The chain has TRBV10-2 and TRBJ2-3; 12 bases line up with TRBD2. The CDR3 totals 18 residues. The V segment lost 6 bases and the J segment 0 bases; nucleotides outside the gene matches: 10. From germline, CDR1 is WSHSY and CDR2 SAAADI. The CDR3 region has the DNA TGCGCCAGCAGGAAGACTAGCGGGGGCCGTGCTAGCACAGATACGCAGTATTTT. This translates into CASRKTSGGRASTDTQYF.

The chain links TRBV9 to TRBJ2-1; 9 nucleotides align to TRBD2. In germline, CDR1 is SGDLS, CDR2 YYNGEE. The V segment lost 0 bases and the J segment 4 bases; nucleotides outside the gene matches: 8. The CDR3 is made up of 17 amino acids. Here the CDR3 DNA reads TGTGCCAGCAGCGTAGCTGGCGGGAGGGCCGGTTACAATGAGCAGTTCTTC. Protein: CASSVAGGRAGYNEQFF.

The V gene is TRBV4-2, the J gene TRBJ2-5; maybe TRBD2 (6 bases). Trimming shortened V by 3 bases and J by 6 bases, and 14 bases separated the two germline ends. The length of the CDR3 is 14 residues. Germline-derived CDR1 and CDR2 are LGHNA and YNFKEQ. Here the CDR3 reads CASSHGDSDQTQYF. DNA for the CDR3: TGTGCCAGCAGCCACGGGGACTCGGACCAGACCCAGTACTTC.

The CDR3 nucleotides read TGTGCCAGCAGCTTGGGACTAGCGGGAGACGAGCAGTACTTC. Protein: CASSLGLAGDEQYF. The chain carries TRBV5-4 and TRBJ2-7; 12 bases map to TRBD2. The ends lost 0 bases at V and 5 bases at J; junction bases unmatched: 0. Looked up from germline, CDR1 is SGHNT and CDR2 is YYREEE (reference sequence). The CDR3 has 14 residues.

This clone has a single count. The chain uses TRBV6-1 and TRBJ1-1; TRBD1 might be the D (6 bases). The CDR3 has 14 residues. Trimming left V 7 bases short and J 1 base short, with 13 bases between. Germline-derived CDR1 and CDR2 are MNHNS and SASEGT. CDR3: CASTRQAGNTEAFF. The DNA for the CDR3 is TGTGCCAGCACTAGACAGGCCGGGAACACTGAAGCTTTCTTT.

The chain links TRBV5-4 to TRBJ1-2; perhaps TRBD1 as D (6 bases). Trimming took 3 bases from V and 4 from J, leaving 10 bases between them. CDR3 size: 13 residues. Germline values: CDR1 SGHNT, CDR2 YYREEE (reference sequence). CDR3 in DNA: TGTGCCAGCAGCTACGACAGGCCCTATGGCTACACCTTC. Encoded protein: CASSYDRPYGYTF.

CDR3 residues: CASSLAGPEAFF. In nucleotides, the CDR3 is TGTGCCAGCAGCTTAGCCGGCCCTGAAGCTTTCTTT. This chain links TRBV7-6 with TRBJ1-1; D remains ambiguous. Trimming removed 0 bases at V and 6 bases at J, with 5 bases between. Germline assignment: CDR1 SGHVS and CDR2 FNYEAQ. CDR3 length: 12 residues.

The rearrangement links TRBV6-1 to TRBJ1-2; D uncertain. This CDR3 comprises 15 residues. V lost 3 bases and J 4 bases, leaving 15 bases between the germline ends. The V gene's germline CDR1 is MNHNS and CDR2 SASEGT. The DNA for the CDR3 is TGTGCCAGCAGTGACCTTAGACGGGGAGGCTATGGCTACACCTTC. Protein: CASSDLRRGGYGYTF.

The chain employs TRBV4-1 and TRBJ1-3; no firm D call. V dropped 0 bases and J dropped 0 bases, with 15 bases sitting between them. The CDR3 is made up of 18 amino acids. The germline V gene encodes CDR1 MGHRA and CDR2 YSYEKL. CDR3 nucleotides: TGCGCCAGCAGCCAAGATAGGACCCCTTTCCGCTCTGGAAACACCATATATTTT. It specifies CASSQDRTPFRSGNTIYF.

The chain carries TRBV30 and TRBJ2-1; unclear D gene. Germline-derived CDR1 and CDR2 are GTSNPN and SVGIG (reference sequence). Trimming pared 0 bases from V and 9 bases from J, leaving 6 bases between. CDR3 length: 11 residues. CDR3 sequence reads: CAWSVVFEQFF. Here the CDR3 DNA reads TGTGCCTGGAGTGTCGTCTTTGAGCAGTTCTTC.